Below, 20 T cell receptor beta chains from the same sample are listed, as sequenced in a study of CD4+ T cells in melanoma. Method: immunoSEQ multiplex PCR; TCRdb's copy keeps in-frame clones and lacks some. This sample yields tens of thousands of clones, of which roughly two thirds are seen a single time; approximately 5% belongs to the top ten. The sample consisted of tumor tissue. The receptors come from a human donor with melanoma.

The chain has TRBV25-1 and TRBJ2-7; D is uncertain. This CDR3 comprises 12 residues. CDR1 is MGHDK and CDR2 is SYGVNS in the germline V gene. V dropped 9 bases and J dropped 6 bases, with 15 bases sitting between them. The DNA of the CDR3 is TGTGCCAGAAATTCCGTTTTCGCCGAGCAGTACTTC. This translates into CARNSVFAEQYF.

CDR3 protein: CASSQGDRSEKLFF. Here the CDR3 DNA reads TGTGCCAGCAGCCAAGGGGACAGGTCTGAAAAACTGTTTTTT. The chain links TRBV4-2 to TRBJ1-4, with TRBD1 matching over 8 bases. This CDR3 comprises 14 residues. Germline V gene sequence: CDR1 LGHNA, CDR2 YNFKEQ. J lost 7 bases, V lost 1 base, and 2 bases had no gene match.

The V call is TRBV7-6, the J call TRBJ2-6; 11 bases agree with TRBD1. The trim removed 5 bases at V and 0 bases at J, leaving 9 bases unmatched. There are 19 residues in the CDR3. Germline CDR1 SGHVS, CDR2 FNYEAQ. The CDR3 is CASSPRDRGDLSGANVLTF. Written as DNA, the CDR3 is TGTGCCAGCAGCCCGCGGGACAGGGGGGACCTCTCTGGGGCCAACGTCCTGACTTTC.

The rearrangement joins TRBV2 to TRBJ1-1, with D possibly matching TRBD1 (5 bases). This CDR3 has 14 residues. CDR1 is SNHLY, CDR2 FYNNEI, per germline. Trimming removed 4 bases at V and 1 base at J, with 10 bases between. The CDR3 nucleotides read TGTGCCAGCAGTGGTCGGGGGGGGAACACTGAAGCTTTCTTT. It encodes CASSGRGGNTEAFF. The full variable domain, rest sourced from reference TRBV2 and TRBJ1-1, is EPEVTQTPSHQVTQMGQEVILRCVPISNHLYFYWYRQILGQKVEFLVSFYNNEISEKSEIFDDQFSVERPDGSNFTLKIRSTKLEDSAMYFCASSGRGGNTEAFFGQGTRLTVV.

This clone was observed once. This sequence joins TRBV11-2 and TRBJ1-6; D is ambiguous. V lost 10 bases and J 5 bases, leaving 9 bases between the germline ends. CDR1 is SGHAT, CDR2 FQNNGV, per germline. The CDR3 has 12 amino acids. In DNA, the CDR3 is TGTGCCACCGGACGGGATAATTCACCCCTCCACTTT. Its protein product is CATGRDNSPLHF. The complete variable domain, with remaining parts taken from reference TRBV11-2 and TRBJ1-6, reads EAGVAQSPRYKIIEKRQSVAFWCNPISGHATLYWYQQILGQGPKLLIQFQNNGVVDDSQLPKDRFSAERLKGVDSTLKIQPAKLEDSAVYLCATGRDNSPLHFGNGTRLTVT.

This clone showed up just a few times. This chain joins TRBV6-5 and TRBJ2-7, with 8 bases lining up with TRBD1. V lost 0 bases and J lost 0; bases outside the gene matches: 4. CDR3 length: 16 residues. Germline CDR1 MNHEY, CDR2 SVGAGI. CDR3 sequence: CASSYSWTGHSYEQYF. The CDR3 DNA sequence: TGTGCCAGCAGTTACTCCTGGACAGGGCACTCCTACGAGCAGTACTTC.

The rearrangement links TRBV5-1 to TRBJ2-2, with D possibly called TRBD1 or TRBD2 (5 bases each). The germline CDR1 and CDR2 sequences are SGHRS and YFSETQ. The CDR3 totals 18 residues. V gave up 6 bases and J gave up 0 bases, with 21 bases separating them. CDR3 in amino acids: CASNPGPTISANTGELFF. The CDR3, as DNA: TGCGCCAGCAACCCGGGGCCGACGATCTCTGCGAACACCGGGGAGCTGTTTTTT.

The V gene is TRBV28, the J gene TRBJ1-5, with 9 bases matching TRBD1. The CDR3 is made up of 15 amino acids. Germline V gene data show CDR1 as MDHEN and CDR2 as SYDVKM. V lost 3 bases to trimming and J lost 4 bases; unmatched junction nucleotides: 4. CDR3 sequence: CASSFYRGRNQPQHF. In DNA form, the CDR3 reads TGTGCCAGCAGTTTTTACAGGGGGCGGAATCAGCCCCAGCATTTT.

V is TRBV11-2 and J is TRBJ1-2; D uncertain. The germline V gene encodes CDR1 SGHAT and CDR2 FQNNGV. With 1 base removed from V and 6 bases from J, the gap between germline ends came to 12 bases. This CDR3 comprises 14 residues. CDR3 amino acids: CASSLGPGMDGYTF. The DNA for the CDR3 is TGTGCCAGCAGCTTAGGGCCGGGGATGGATGGCTACACCTTC.

In DNA, the CDR3 is TGTGCCAGCAGCCCCGTTACAGATCCCATTCAGTACTTC. It encodes CASSPVTDPIQYF. This sequence joins TRBV7-2 and TRBJ2-4; unclear D gene. Germline V CDR1 and CDR2: SGHTA, FQGNSA. Trimming stripped 5 bases from V and 9 bases from J, with 14 bases between. The CDR3 is 13 amino acids.

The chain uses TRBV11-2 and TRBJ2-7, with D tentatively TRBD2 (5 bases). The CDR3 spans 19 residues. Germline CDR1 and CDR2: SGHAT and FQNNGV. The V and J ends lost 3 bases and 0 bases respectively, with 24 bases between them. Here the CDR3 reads CASSLARAGAGVRSYEQYF. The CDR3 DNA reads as TGTGCCAGCAGCTTGGCCCGGGCCGGTGCCGGGGTACGCTCCTACGAGCAGTACTTC.

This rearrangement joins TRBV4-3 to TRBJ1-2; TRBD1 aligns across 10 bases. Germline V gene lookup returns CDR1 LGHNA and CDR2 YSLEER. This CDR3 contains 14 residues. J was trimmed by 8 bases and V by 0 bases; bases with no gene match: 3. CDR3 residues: CASSQDRDRGGYTF. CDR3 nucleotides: TGCGCCAGCAGCCAAGATCGGGACAGGGGCGGCTACACCTTC.

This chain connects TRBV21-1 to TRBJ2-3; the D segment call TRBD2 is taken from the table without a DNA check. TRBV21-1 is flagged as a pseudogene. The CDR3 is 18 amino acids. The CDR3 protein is CASSKGTGTSDLTDTQYF. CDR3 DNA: TGTGCCAGCAGCAAAGGCACCGGGACTAGCGATCTCACAGATACGCAGTATTTT.

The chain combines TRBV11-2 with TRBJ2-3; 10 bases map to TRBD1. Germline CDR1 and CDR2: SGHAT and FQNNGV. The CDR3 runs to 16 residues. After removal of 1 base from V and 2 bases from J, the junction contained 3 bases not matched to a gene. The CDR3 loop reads CASSLAGQGFTDTQYF. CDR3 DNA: TGTGCCAGCAGCTTAGCGGGACAGGGGTTCACAGATACGCAGTATTTT.

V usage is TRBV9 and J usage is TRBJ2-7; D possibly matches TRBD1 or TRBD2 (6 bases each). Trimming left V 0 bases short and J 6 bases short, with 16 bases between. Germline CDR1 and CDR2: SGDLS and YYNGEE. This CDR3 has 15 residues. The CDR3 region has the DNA TGTGCCAGCAGCGTAGATGGGGGGCAGTTGGGCGAGCAGTACTTC. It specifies CASSVDGGQLGEQYF.

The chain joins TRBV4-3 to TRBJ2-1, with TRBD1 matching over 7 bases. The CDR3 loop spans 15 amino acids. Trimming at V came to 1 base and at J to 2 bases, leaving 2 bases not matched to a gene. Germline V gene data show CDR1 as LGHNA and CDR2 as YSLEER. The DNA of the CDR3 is TGCGCCAGCAGCCAAGGAGGGGGCCCCTACAATGAGCAGTTCTTC. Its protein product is CASSQGGGPYNEQFF.

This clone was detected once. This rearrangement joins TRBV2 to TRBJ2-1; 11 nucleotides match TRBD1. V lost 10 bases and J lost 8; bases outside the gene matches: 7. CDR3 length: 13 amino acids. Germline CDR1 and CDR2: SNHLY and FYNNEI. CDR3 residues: CATRDRGKYEQFF. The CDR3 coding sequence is TGTGCCACCCGGGACAGGGGGAAGTATGAGCAGTTCTTC. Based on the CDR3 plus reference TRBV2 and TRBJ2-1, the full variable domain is EPEVTQTPSHQVTQMGQEVILRCVPISNHLYFYWYRQILGQKVEFLVSFYNNEISEKSEIFDDQFSVERPDGSNFTLKIRSTKLEDSAMYFCATRDRGKYEQFFGPGTRLTVL.

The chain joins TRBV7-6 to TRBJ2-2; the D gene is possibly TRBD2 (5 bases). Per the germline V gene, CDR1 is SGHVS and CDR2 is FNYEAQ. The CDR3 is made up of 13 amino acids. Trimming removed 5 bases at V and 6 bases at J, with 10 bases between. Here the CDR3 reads CASSPEVSGELFF. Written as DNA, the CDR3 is TGTGCCAGCAGCCCGGAGGTGTCCGGGGAGCTGTTTTTT.

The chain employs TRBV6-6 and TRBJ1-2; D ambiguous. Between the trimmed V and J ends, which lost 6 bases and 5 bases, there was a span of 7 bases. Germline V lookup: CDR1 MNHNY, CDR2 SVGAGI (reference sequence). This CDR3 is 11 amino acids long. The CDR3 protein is CASSGSYGYTF. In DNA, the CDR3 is TGTGCCAGCAGCGGGTCATATGGCTACACCTTC.

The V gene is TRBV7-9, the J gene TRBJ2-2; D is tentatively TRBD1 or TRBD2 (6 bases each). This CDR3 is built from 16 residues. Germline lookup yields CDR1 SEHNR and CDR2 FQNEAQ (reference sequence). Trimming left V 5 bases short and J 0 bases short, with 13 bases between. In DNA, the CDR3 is TGTGCCAGCAGCCTTTTACGGGGGCCGAACACCGGGGAGCTGTTTTTT. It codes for CASSLLRGPNTGELFF.